This record concerns one TCR beta chain sequence. Its antigen is currently unknown. This entry is derived from a study of T cells in localized non-small cell lung cancer. Points from the study as a whole: Longer overall survival accompanied higher blood T cell density.

After removal of 3 bases from V and 0 bases from J, the junction contained 4 bases not matched to a gene. CDR1 is LNHDA and CDR2 is SQIVND in the germline V gene (reference sequence). The CDR3 has 16 residues. Sequencing used immunoSEQ multiplex PCR; TCRdb keeps in-frame clones, though not all of them. Of about 1,300 clones listed, about 33% were seen once; the top ten hold about a tenth. The sequencing here drew on lung tumor tissue, taken before any cancer treatment. V is TRBV19 and J is TRBJ2-3; 9 bases map to TRBD2. The clonotype originates from a male donor at least 60 years old with stage II squamous cell lung carcinoma. The DNA for the CDR3 is TGTGCCAGTAGTATTCTAGCGGGGTCTAGCACAGATACGCAGTATTTT. Protein sequence: CASSILAGSSTDTQYF.